One T cell receptor (beta chain) is described in this entry. This sample is part of a study of blood T cell repertoires in COVID-19. At the level of the study: Sources were T cells, B-cell-depleted T cells, or PBMCs; the material itself was cDNA or gDNA.

V lost 3 bases and J 1 base, leaving 13 bases between the germline ends. The germline gives CDR1 LGHDT, CDR2 YNNKEL (reference sequence). The CDR3 loop spans 16 amino acids. Data came from immunoSEQ multiplex PCR; TCRdb stores just in-frame clones and leaves some out. The table shows 210,000 or so clones, with about 91% occurring only once. The chain joins TRBV3-1 (or the pseudogene TRBV3-2) to TRBJ2-1; a possible D gene is TRBD2 (6 bases). The origin of this receptor is a young man with active or convalescent COVID-19. The sequenced sample was peripheral blood. Here the CDR3 DNA reads TGTGCCAGCAGCCAGATCGGGACTGGGTCCTACAATGAGCAGTTCTTC. It specifies CASSQIGTGSYNEQFF.